These 21 T cell receptor beta chains were all obtained from the same sample, sequenced in a study of OX40 agonist ivuxolimab in advanced cancers. Profiling relied on immunoSEQ multiplex PCR, and the TCRdb table lists in-frame clones only, not all of them. The sample includes some 87,000 clones, around 91% of them seen just once. The sequencing used CD4+ or CD8+ T cells sorted from blood, collected in a trial of the OX40 agonist ivuxolimab. These receptors all stem from an adult with an advanced solid tumor such as melanoma, head and neck, liver or kidney cancer.

J is TRBJ2-5 and V is TRBV19; D may be TRBD1 (6 bases). V gave up 4 bases and J gave up 2 bases, with 14 bases separating them. The length of the CDR3 is 15 residues. Germline CDR1 is LNHDA and CDR2 is SQIVND (reference sequence). The CDR3 DNA follows: TGTGCCAGTAGTAACCCAGGACAGATACAAGAGACCCAGTACTTC. Amino acids: CASSNPGQIQETQYF.

V gene TRBV2 combines with J gene TRBJ1-2; the match to TRBD1 covers 8 bases. Unmatched junction bases numbered 6, after V lost 7 bases and J lost 2 bases. The germline gives CDR1 SNHLY, CDR2 FYNNEI. The CDR3 spans 14 residues. The CDR3: CASTGQAPNYGYTF. In nucleotides, the CDR3 is TGTGCCAGCACGGGACAGGCCCCCAACTATGGCTACACCTTC. Supplemented by reference TRBV2 and TRBJ1-2, the full variable domain reads EPEVTQTPSHQVTQMGQEVILRCVPISNHLYFYWYRQILGQKVEFLVSFYNNEISEKSEIFDDQFSVERPDGSNFTLKIRSTKLEDSAMYFCASTGQAPNYGYTFGSGTRLTVV.

The chain combines TRBV10-3 with TRBJ2-1; D may be TRBD1 or TRBD2 (6 bases each). V lost 10 bases, J lost 2 bases, and 21 bases lay in between. CDR1 and CDR2 from the germline V gene are ENHRY and SYGVKD. The CDR3 is made up of 16 amino acids. The CDR3 sequence: CATSEGGQLTYNEQFF. DNA for the CDR3: TGTGCCACCTCGGAGGGAGGACAGCTTACCTACAATGAGCAGTTCTTC.

The J gene is TRBJ1-1, the V gene TRBV28; TRBD1 is a possible D gene (5 bases). V was cut by 1 base and J by 4 bases, with 16 bases left in between. This CDR3 contains 16 residues. Looked up from germline, CDR1 is MDHEN and CDR2 is SYDVKM. This chain's CDR3 is CASSLSSRGMGTEAFF. The DNA of the CDR3 is TGTGCCAGCAGTTTATCCTCTCGGGGGATGGGCACTGAAGCTTTCTTT.

The gene calls are TRBV7-9 and TRBJ1-6, with D perhaps matching TRBD1 (5 bases). V was shortened by 11 bases and J by 9 bases, with 14 bases between the two germline ends. This CDR3 is 12 amino acids long. The V gene's germline CDR1 is SEHNR and CDR2 FQNEAQ (reference sequence). The CDR3: CAAGGYGSPLHF. CDR3 DNA: TGTGCCGCTGGGGGGTACGGTTCACCCCTCCACTTT.

The chain is built from TRBV15 and TRBJ1-1; D gene uncertain. Germline V gives CDR1 LNHNV, CDR2 YYDKDF (reference sequence). This CDR3 has 16 amino acids. Trimming cost V 0 bases and J 3 bases, with 14 bases left between them. DNA for the CDR3: TGTGCCACCAGCAGAGATCGTTTCGGGGAGGACACTGAAGCTTTCTTT. This sequence encodes CATSRDRFGEDTEAFF.

This clone was detected only once. V and J are TRBV6-5 and TRBJ1-3; D is ambiguous. Looked up from germline, CDR1 is MNHEY and CDR2 is SVGAGI. The ends were cut back, 6 bases at V and 9 bases at J, with 12 bases in the middle. This CDR3 contains 12 residues. The CDR3 DNA is TGTGCCAGCAGCCCCCGGCCCAGCACCATATATTTT. As protein: CASSPRPSTIYF.

This rearrangement joins TRBV5-8 to TRBJ2-1; TRBD2 matches 7 bases. Germline V lookup: CDR1 SGHTS, CDR2 YDEGEE. This CDR3 region has 14 residues. The J segment lost 7 bases and the V segment lost 2 bases, leaving 6 bases of the junction unmatched. This CDR3 reads CASSLRPAGNEQFF. Written as DNA, the CDR3 is TGTGCCAGCAGCTTAAGGCCAGCGGGAAATGAGCAGTTCTTC.

This chain joins TRBV27 and TRBJ2-7, with D perhaps TRBD1 or TRBD2 (5 bases each). The V and J ends lost 6 bases and 2 bases respectively, with 14 bases between them. CDR3 length: 14 residues. Germline lookup yields CDR1 MNHEY and CDR2 SMNVEV (reference sequence). CDR3 nucleotide sequence: TGTGCCAGCAGAGGGGCGGGCACGCCCTACGAGCAGTACTTC. This gives the protein CASRGAGTPYEQYF.

The V and J genes are TRBV5-1 and TRBJ1-4; D uncertain. V shed 0 bases and J shed 7 bases, with 10 bases lying between them. The CDR3 runs 14 residues. Germline V CDR1 and CDR2: SGHRS, YFSETQ. CDR3 nucleotide sequence: TGCGCCAGCAGCTTGGATTCTGTCGGTGAAAAACTGTTTTTT. This gives the protein CASSLDSVGEKLFF.

The chain has TRBV28 and TRBJ1-2; tentative D call: TRBD1 (5 bases). The CDR3 has 14 amino acids. The germline V gene has CDR1 MDHEN and CDR2 SYDVKM. The ends were cut back, 6 bases at V and 5 bases at J, with 16 bases in the middle. CDR3 bases: TGTGCCAGCAGCCCGGTGACAGTATGGTATGGCTACACCTTC. Translation gives CASSPVTVWYGYTF.

The chain couples TRBV7-9 to TRBJ1-1; D is perhaps TRBD1 (6 bases). The V and J ends lost 5 bases and 2 bases respectively, with 9 bases between them. Germline assignment: CDR1 SEHNR and CDR2 FQNEAQ (reference sequence). This CDR3 contains 13 residues. The chain's CDR3 is CASSTQGNTEAFF. DNA of the CDR3: TGTGCCAGCAGCACACAGGGTAACACTGAAGCTTTCTTT.

V usage is TRBV28 and J usage is TRBJ1-5; possible D gene TRBD1, 5 bases. This CDR3 region has 15 residues. Looked up from germline, CDR1 is MDHEN and CDR2 is SYDVKM. Trimming took off 5 bases at V and 4 bases at J, with 15 bases between the two ends. The CDR3 sequence: CASSGSGAYNQPQHF. The CDR3 bases are TGTGCCAGCAGTGGCAGCGGGGCATATAATCAGCCCCAGCATTTT.

The chain joins TRBV6-6 to TRBJ1-1; TRBD1 might be the D (5 bases). Trimming left V 0 bases short and J 1 base short, with 9 bases between. There are 15 residues in the CDR3. Germline CDR1 reads MNHNY; CDR2 reads SVGAGI (reference sequence). Here the CDR3 reads CASSYSRQGNTEAFF. Here the CDR3 DNA reads TGTGCCAGCAGTTACTCGAGGCAGGGGAACACTGAAGCTTTCTTT.

This chain uses TRBV4-3 with TRBJ2-2, with unresolved D. V lost 0 bases, J lost 4 bases, and 9 bases lay in between. CDR1 is LGHNA, CDR2 YSLEER, per germline. CDR3 length equals 15 residues. As DNA, the CDR3 is TGCGCCAGCAGCCAAGATGGGCAGTTCACCGGGGAGCTGTTTTTT. Translation: CASSQDGQFTGELFF.

This clone was counted once. The chain joins TRBV7-3 to TRBJ1-3, with D tentatively TRBD1 (5 bases). Per germline, CDR1 SGHTA and CDR2 FQGTGA. The V end lost 4 bases, the J end lost 2 bases, and 12 bases lay between the germline ends. This CDR3 contains 15 residues. Here the CDR3 reads CASSSRAPPGNTIYF. CDR3 DNA: TGTGCCAGCAGCTCCAGGGCCCCGCCTGGAAACACCATATATTTT.

The chain links TRBV6-4 to TRBJ2-3, with D perhaps TRBD1 or TRBD2 (5 bases each). This CDR3 spans 14 amino acids. V lost 6 bases, J lost 1 base, and 11 bases lay in between. Looked up from germline, CDR1 is MRHNA and CDR2 is SNTAGT. CDR3 sequence reads: CASSDGTGTDTQYF. DNA for the CDR3: TGTGCCAGCAGCGACGGGACCGGCACAGATACGCAGTATTTT.

The chain combines TRBV18 with TRBJ1-4; TRBD1 agrees at 9 bases. V was pared by 4 bases and J by 6 bases, with 12 bases of the junction left unmatched. Germline V lookup: CDR1 KGHSH, CDR2 LQKENI. The CDR3 runs to 17 residues. CDR3 DNA: TGTGCCAGCTCACTTCCCCTCCTGACAGGGGGTCATGAAAAACTGTTTTTT. Amino acid sequence: CASSLPLLTGGHEKLFF. Variable domain in full (rest from reference TRBV18 and TRBJ1-4): NAGVMQNPRHLVRRRGQEARLRCSPMKGHSHVYWYRQLPEEGLKFMVYLQKENIIDESGMPKERFSAEFPKEGPSILRIQQVVRGDSAAYFCASSLPLLTGGHEKLFFGSGTQLSVL.

The rearrangement links TRBV5-1 to TRBJ2-7, with 11 bases aligning to TRBD1. The CDR3 loop spans 18 amino acids. Germline CDR1 reads SGHRS; CDR2 reads YFSETQ. V lost 5 bases and J lost 2; bases outside the gene matches: 15. The CDR3 coding sequence is TGCGCCAGCAGTGTAACCCCAACAGGACAGGGGGCAACCTACGAGCAGTACTTC. Translating it yields CASSVTPTGQGATYEQYF.

The gene calls are TRBV28 and TRBJ2-1; D ambiguous. The CDR3 totals 13 residues. Germline V CDR1 and CDR2: MDHEN, SYDVKM. The germline V and J ends were trimmed by 10 bases and 3 bases, with 13 bases remaining between them. The CDR3 DNA reads TGTGCCACCTCGAAGATAAGCTACAATGAGCAGTTCTTC. Amino acids: CATSKISYNEQFF.

The chain employs TRBV7-2 and TRBJ2-3; 12 bases map to TRBD2. In germline, CDR1 is SGHTA, CDR2 FQGNSA. The CDR3 is 15 amino acids. Losses at the gene ends were 5 bases for V and 4 bases for J; bases not matched to a gene: 4. The CDR3 DNA sequence: TGTGCCAGCAGCAGACTAGCGGGAGTGGCAGATACGCAGTATTTT. Translating it yields CASSRLAGVADTQYF.